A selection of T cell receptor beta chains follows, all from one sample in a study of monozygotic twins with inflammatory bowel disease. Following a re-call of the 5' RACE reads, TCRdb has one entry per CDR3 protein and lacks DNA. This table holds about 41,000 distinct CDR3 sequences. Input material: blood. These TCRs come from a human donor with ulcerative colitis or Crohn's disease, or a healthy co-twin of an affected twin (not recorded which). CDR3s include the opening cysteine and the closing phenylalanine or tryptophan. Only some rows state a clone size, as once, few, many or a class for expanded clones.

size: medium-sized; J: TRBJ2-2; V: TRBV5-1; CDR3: CASSQDSFTGELFF
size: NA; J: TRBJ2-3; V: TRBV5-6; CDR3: CASVLGDRPSTDTQYF
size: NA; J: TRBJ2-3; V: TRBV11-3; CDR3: CASSFQGPDTQYF
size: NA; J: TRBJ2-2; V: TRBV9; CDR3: CASRASGASTGELFF
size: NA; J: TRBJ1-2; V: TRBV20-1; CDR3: CSVSTGNGYGYTF
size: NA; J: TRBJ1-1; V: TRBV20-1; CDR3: CSAGDSLTGTEAFF
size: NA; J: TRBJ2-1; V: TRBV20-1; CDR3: CSARSTAGLYNEQFF
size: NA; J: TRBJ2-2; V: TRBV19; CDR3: CASSPQRRENTGELFF
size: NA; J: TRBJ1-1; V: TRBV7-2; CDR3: CASSLVGRDEAFF
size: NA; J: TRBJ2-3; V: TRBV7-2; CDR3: CASSRNDGWMDTQYF